The clone carrying this TCR beta chain came up once. This record belongs to a study of chemoradiotherapy in HPV16-positive cancers. About the study: Functional T-cell assays on a couple of HPV16-positive patients' cells defined candidate HPV-specific clones and common TCR motifs.

This CDR3 region has 15 residues. V lost 8 bases and J 4 bases, leaving 21 bases between the germline ends. Per germline, CDR1 MDHEN and CDR2 SYDVKM. TCRdb keeps only in-frame clones here, not all; method: immunoSEQ multiplex PCR. The sample yields 2,500 to 3,500 clones, around 83% seen once. This chain uses TRBV28 with TRBJ2-7; D could derive from TRBD1 or TRBD2 (5 bases each). This receptor was identified in a human donor with HPV-associated anogenital cancer. The source was tumor tissue, collected from a patient who underwent chemoradiotherapy. CDR3 sequence (DNA): TGTGCCAGCGGGTCGGGTCGGGGCAGGTCTTACGAGCAGTACTTC. It yields the protein CASGSGRGRSYEQYF. Full variable domain (remainder filled in from reference TRBV28 and TRBJ2-7): DVKVTQSSRYLVKRTGEKVFLECVQDMDHENMFWYRQDPGLGLRLIYFSYDVKMKEKGDIPEGYSVSREKKERFSLILESASTNQTSMYLCASGSGRGRSYEQYFGPGTRLTVT.